This TCR beta chain was identified in a study of T-cell reconstitution after alpha-beta-depleted transplantation in children. Unique molecular identifiers were used to barcode this TCRbeta library. TCRdb passed the PCR reads through MiXCR, listing each CDR3 protein once. Here the sample spans 330,000 or so distinct CDR3 sequences, over 9% being singletons. Germline lookup yields CDR1 SGHAT and CDR2 FQDESV (reference sequence). This CDR3 has 20 amino acids. V lost 1 base and J lost 1; bases outside the gene matches: 8. The J gene is TRBJ2-2, the V gene TRBV11-1; 14 nucleotides line up with TRBD2. This sequence was found in a human donor who donated a stem cell graft to a child with acute lymphoblastic leukemia. This specimen was PBMCs from the stem cell graft donor, taken from the stem cell graft. The CDR3 DNA sequence: TGTGCCAGCAGCTTAGACCCGACTAGCGGGAGGGCCTTGAACACCGGGGAGCTGTTTTTT. Encoded protein: CASSLDPTSGRALNTGELFF.